This TCR beta chain came from a study of PD-1 blockade in classical Hodgkin lymphoma. A word on this clone: Its antigen remains unidentified.

Following autologous stem cell transplantation, relapse occurred in every patient, and exposure to brentuximab vedotin varied. Magnetic negative selection was used to purify CD4+ T cells from PBMCs that had been thawed. Study-level findings and limits: The authors have not defined what causes the repertoire differences, possibly disease activity or prior therapy.

The repertoire was sequenced with immunoSEQ multiplex PCR; TCRdb's copy has only in-frame clones and lacks some. This table has about 4,100 clones, about four fifths appearing once. With 0 bases clipped from V and 9 bases from J, the junction kept 5 bases outside the gene matches. The CDR3 is 14 amino acids. Germline V CDR1 and CDR2: SGHKS, YYEKEE (reference sequence). The input for sequencing was CD4+ T cells from blood, taken at baseline. This chain connects TRBV5-5 to TRBJ2-1; 8 bases line up with TRBD2. This receptor was taken from a human donor with classical Hodgkin lymphoma. CDR3 bases: TGTGCCAGCAGCTTGGTCGGGGGGGAGCGTGAGCAGTTCTTC. Encoded protein: CASSLVGGEREQFF.